The 20 T cell receptor beta chains in this list originate from one sample, sequenced in a study of cytomegalovirus exposure and HLA in healthy donors. Primers included in the PCR were 60 Vbeta and 13 Jbeta primers. The protocol was immunoSEQ multiplex PCR, while the TCRdb copy is restricted to in-frame clones and leaves out a portion. The table shows some 95,000 clones, with around 71% occurring only once. Sequencing was done on a sample of PBMCs. Receptors originate from a man aged 25-45 years in good health and CMV-seronegative.

This clone was seen a few times. The J gene is TRBJ2-7, the V gene TRBV6-4, with 7 bases that match TRBD1. The J segment lost 0 bases and the V segment lost 6 bases, leaving 8 bases of the junction unmatched. Germline CDR1 reads MRHNA; CDR2 reads SNTAGT. The CDR3 covers 15 residues. The CDR3 region has the DNA TGTGCCAGCAGCGCCGGACAGGAGACCTCCTACGAGCAGTACTTC. Translating it yields CASSAGQETSYEQYF.

This chain connects TRBV19 to TRBJ1-1; weak D call: TRBD1 (5 bases). Trimming removed 6 bases from V and 11 bases from J, with 19 bases in between. This CDR3 comprises 13 residues. Germline CDR1 is LNHDA and CDR2 is SQIVND (reference sequence). The CDR3 reads CASSSQRREVAFF. CDR3 coding DNA: TGTGCCAGTAGCTCACAGCGCAGGGAGGTTGCTTTCTTT.

The gene calls are TRBV30 and TRBJ2-7; TRBD2 might be the D (6 bases). The CDR3 consists of 16 residues. The germline gives CDR1 GTSNPN, CDR2 SVGIG (reference sequence). Trimming took 3 bases from V and 0 from J, leaving 18 bases between them. The CDR3 loop reads CAWSLLLAFSSYEQYF. CDR3 coding DNA: TGTGCCTGGAGCCTCCTACTAGCTTTCAGCTCCTACGAGCAGTACTTC.

This clone was counted a few times. The chain couples TRBV5-1 to TRBJ2-7; 8 bases agree with TRBD1. CDR1 is SGHRS and CDR2 is YFSETQ in the germline V gene. This CDR3 contains 14 residues. V gave up 0 bases and J gave up 3 bases; unmatched junction bases: 2. The CDR3 reads CASSLGQGIYEQYF. The CDR3 nucleotides are TGCGCCAGCAGCTTGGGACAGGGGATCTACGAGCAGTACTTC.

This rearrangement joins TRBV7-2 to TRBJ1-1; 7 bases line up with TRBD1. V lost 5 bases and J lost 0; bases outside the gene matches: 6. This CDR3 is 15 amino acids long. Germline CDR1 is SGHTA and CDR2 is FQGNSA. The CDR3 bases are TGTGCCAGCAGCCTCCGACAGGGCGTGAACACTGAAGCTTTCTTT. Its protein is CASSLRQGVNTEAFF.

The gene calls are TRBV5-1 and TRBJ2-3; D may be TRBD2 (6 bases). V lost 0 bases and J 4 bases, leaving 6 bases between the germline ends. Per germline, CDR1 SGHRS and CDR2 YFSETQ. The CDR3 consists of 13 residues. The CDR3 nucleotides read TGCGCCAGCAGCTTGGCGGGGGCAGATACGCAGTATTTT. This translates into CASSLAGADTQYF.

The chain uses TRBV6-6 and TRBJ1-6; 8 bases match TRBD1. Germline CDR1 is MNHNY and CDR2 is SVGAGI (reference sequence). Unmatched junction bases numbered 6, after V lost 7 bases and J lost 7 bases. The CDR3 contains 14 residues. The CDR3 is CASTLDRENSPLHF. Here the CDR3 DNA reads TGTGCCAGCACCTTGGACAGGGAAAATTCACCCCTCCACTTT.

The rearrangement uses TRBV30 and TRBJ1-5; D perhaps matches TRBD1 (5 bases). CDR3 length: 14 residues. Germline CDR1 is GTSNPN and CDR2 is SVGIG (reference sequence). Between the trimmed V and J ends, which lost 0 bases and 6 bases, there was a span of 12 bases. The CDR3 loop reads CAWSVSQGSQPQHF. CDR3 in DNA: TGTGCCTGGAGTGTATCGCAGGGTTCTCAGCCCCAGCATTTT.

A single count supports this clone. This chain connects TRBV9 to TRBJ1-5; possibly TRBD1 for D (5 bases). Germline CDR1 SGDLS, CDR2 YYNGEE. The CDR3 consists of 14 residues. V was trimmed by 3 bases and J by 4 bases, leaving 11 bases between them. CDR3 nucleotides: TGTGCCAGCAGCGATGGACAAAAAAATCAGCCCCAGCATTTT. Amino acid sequence: CASSDGQKNQPQHF. The full variable domain, with the rest looked up from reference TRBV9 and TRBJ1-5, is DSGVTQTPKHLITATGQRVTLRCSPRSGDLSVYWYQQSLDQGLQFLIQYYNGEERAKGNILERFSAQQFPDLHSELNLSSLELGDSALYFCASSDGQKNQPQHFGDGTRLSIL.

In this sample, this clone turned up a few times. The J gene is TRBJ2-5, the V gene TRBV7-2; a possible D gene is TRBD2 (5 bases). The CDR3 is made up of 15 amino acids. The ends were cut back, 5 bases at V and 4 bases at J, with 17 bases in the middle. Germline CDR1 and CDR2: SGHTA and FQGNSA. The DNA for the CDR3 is TGTGCCAGCAGCCAGGCAGGACTCATACGAGAGACCCAGTACTTC. Its translation: CASSQAGLIRETQYF.

V usage is TRBV27 and J usage is TRBJ2-2; D is unclear. This CDR3 comprises 14 residues. V was trimmed by 4 bases and J by 6 bases, leaving 12 bases between them. CDR1 and CDR2 (germline): MNHEY, SMNVEV (reference sequence). The CDR3 loop reads CASSSLGVPGELFF. In DNA, the CDR3 is TGTGCCAGCAGTTCTTTGGGCGTACCCGGGGAGCTGTTTTTT.

The CDR3 nucleotides read TGTGCCAGCAGCTCCCGGGATCCGGGCTACGAGCAGTACTTC. It codes for CASSSRDPGYEQYF. The chain links TRBV2 to TRBJ2-7, with D perhaps TRBD2 (5 bases). Trimming removed 6 bases at V and 3 bases at J, with 15 bases between. The CDR3 has 14 amino acids. Looked up from germline, CDR1 is SNHLY and CDR2 is FYNNEI.

This sequence joins TRBV27 and TRBJ2-7, with 8 bases that match TRBD2. With 6 bases clipped from V and 4 bases from J, the junction kept 14 bases outside the gene matches. Per the germline V gene, CDR1 is MNHEY and CDR2 is SMNVEV (reference sequence). The CDR3 has 16 amino acids. The CDR3 is CASSSVGSGNRYEQYF. CDR3 DNA sequence: TGTGCCAGCAGCTCCGTCGGTAGCGGGAATCGGTACGAGCAGTACTTC.

The gene calls are TRBV12-5 and TRBJ2-5; D remains ambiguous. Germline V lookup: CDR1 LGHNT, CDR2 FRNRAP. Trimming took 2 bases from V and 4 from J, leaving 5 bases between them. CDR3 size: 12 residues. The CDR3 nucleotides are TGTGCTAGTGGTTTGTATCGAGAGACCCAGTACTTC. This gives the protein CASGLYRETQYF.

This chain uses TRBV4-1 with TRBJ2-7; D is possibly TRBD1 (5 bases). This CDR3 has 14 amino acids. Trimming removed 4 bases at V and 2 bases at J, with 12 bases between. Germline assignment: CDR1 MGHRA and CDR2 YSYEKL. CDR3 nucleotides: TGCGCCAGCAGCCCTCGGACACCGGCCTACGAGCAGTACTTC. Translating gives CASSPRTPAYEQYF.

The chain couples TRBV5-1 to TRBJ1-2; the D gene is possibly TRBD1 (5 bases). The CDR3 has 14 amino acids. CDR1 is SGHRS and CDR2 is YFSETQ in the germline V gene. V was pared by 0 bases and J by 4 bases, with 10 bases between. DNA for the CDR3: TGCGCCAGCAGCTTGGCCGAGGGACTCTATGGCTACACCTTC. Translated: CASSLAEGLYGYTF.

The genes are TRBV7-2 and TRBJ2-7, with TRBD2 matching 7 bases. With V trimmed by 4 bases and J by 2 bases, 5 bases remained unmatched. This CDR3 spans 14 amino acids. Looked up from germline, CDR1 is SGHTA and CDR2 is FQGNSA. In nucleotides, the CDR3 is TGTGCCAGCAGCTCCGGACTAGTGACCTACGAGCAGTACTTC. It translates to CASSSGLVTYEQYF. The whole variable domain, remainder taken from reference TRBV7-2 and TRBJ2-7, is GAGVSQSPSNKVTEKGKDVELRCDPISGHTALYWYRQSLGQGLEFLIYFQGNSAPDKSGLPSDRFSAERTGGSVSTLTIQRTQQEDSAVYLCASSSGLVTYEQYFGPGTRLTVT.

Only a few counts were recorded for this clone. This chain connects TRBV30 to TRBJ1-5, with TRBD1 identical over 8 bases. This CDR3 has 15 amino acids. The V and J ends lost 2 bases and 4 bases, in that order; junction bases with no gene match: 7. CDR1 is GTSNPN and CDR2 is SVGIG in the germline V gene (reference sequence). The DNA for the CDR3 is TGTGCCTGGAGTACCCGGACAGGGATAAATCAGCCCCAGCATTTT. Protein: CAWSTRTGINQPQHF.

The V gene is TRBV19, the J gene TRBJ2-7; D is unresolved. V was clipped by 8 bases and J by 3 bases, with 11 bases between them. This CDR3 has 12 residues. Germline CDR1 reads LNHDA; CDR2 reads SQIVND (reference sequence). CDR3 DNA: TGTGCCAGTTCGCGAGGCGGCTACGAGCAGTACTTC. Amino acids: CASSRGGYEQYF. The full variable domain, in which reference TRBV19 and TRBJ2-7 provide the parts outside the CDR3, is DGGITQSPKYLFRKEGQNVTLSCEQNLNHDAMYWYRQDPGQGLRLIYYSQIVNDFQKGDIAEGYSVSREKKESFPLTVTSAQKNPTAFYLCASSRGGYEQYFGPGTRLTVT.

This clone was recorded a few times. The rearrangement uses TRBV27 and TRBJ2-2, with 8 bases that match TRBD1. Unmatched junction bases numbered 5, after V lost 5 bases and J lost 3 bases. This CDR3 region has 15 residues. Germline V lookup: CDR1 MNHEY, CDR2 SMNVEV (reference sequence). CDR3 in DNA: TGTGCCAGCAGTGGAAGGACAGGGCACACCGGGGAGCTGTTTTTT. It is translated as CASSGRTGHTGELFF.